This TCR beta chain was sequenced for a study of CD8 T cells in Susac syndrome. The CDR3 contains 15 residues. CDR1 SGHDT and CDR2 YYEEEE come from the germline V gene. V gave up 4 bases and J gave up 0 bases; unmatched junction bases: 4. With random hexamers, about 0.5 to 1 ug RNA was reverse transcribed. TCRdb fed the immunoSEQ multiplex PCR reads into MiXCR, producing one record per CDR3 protein. The repertoire consists of about 130,000 distinct CDR3 sequences, with nearly 95% occurring once and the leading ten covering around 0.12%. Negative magnetic isolation gave CD8+ and CD4+ cells; FACS enriched CD8+ TEMRA.

This TCR came from a human donor in good health. The specimen sequenced was CD4+ T cells from PBMCs. The chain carries TRBV5-6 and TRBJ2-1; 7 nucleotides line up with TRBD2. CDR3 sequence reads: CASSPGLSSYNEQFF. CDR3 coding DNA: TGTGCCAGCAGCCCGGGACTAAGCTCCTACAATGAGCAGTTCTTC. Supplemented by reference TRBV5-6 and TRBJ2-1, the full variable domain reads DAGVTQSPTHLIKTRGQQVTLRCSPKSGHDTVSWYQQALGQGPQFIFQYYEEEERQRGNFPDRFSGHQFPNYSSELNVNALLLGDSALYLCASSPGLSSYNEQFFGPGTRLTVL.